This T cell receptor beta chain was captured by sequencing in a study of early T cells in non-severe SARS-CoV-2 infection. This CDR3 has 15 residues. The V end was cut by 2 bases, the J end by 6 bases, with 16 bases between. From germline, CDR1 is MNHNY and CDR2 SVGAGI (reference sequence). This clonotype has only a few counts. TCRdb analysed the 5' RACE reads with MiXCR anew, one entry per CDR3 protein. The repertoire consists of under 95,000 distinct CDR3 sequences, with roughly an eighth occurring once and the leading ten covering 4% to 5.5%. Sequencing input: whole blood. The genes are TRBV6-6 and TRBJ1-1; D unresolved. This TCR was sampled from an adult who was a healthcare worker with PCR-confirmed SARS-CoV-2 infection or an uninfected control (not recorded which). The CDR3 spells CASSYTGGRHPEAFF. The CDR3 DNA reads TGTGCCAGCAGTTACACCGGCGGCCGGCATCCTGAAGCTTTCTTT.